The source of this T cell receptor beta chain is a study of patients and donors after allogeneic stem cell transplantation (TCRdb year 2020). This clonotype has only a few counts. No antigen is known for it. No much larger clonotype is one base removed from it; base qualities were not supplied. Including the terminal cysteine and phenylalanine, the CDR3 comprises 17 residues. Only the CDR3 region is kept as DNA, spanning 51 bases read in frame from base 1. V has 6 bases trimmed and J has 4 bases trimmed; junction bases matching no gene number 15. CDR1 and CDR2 (SGHVS, FNYEAQ) derive from the germline V gene. The library was obtained by RT-PCR. TCRdb shows the sequencer as NextSeq 550. TCRdb ran its own pipeline on the public reads, namely fastp trimming at Q25 and MiXCR clone calling, and kept in-frame beta chains. Each entry is one CDR3 protein sequence, shown with its most common DNA and genes. The sample data list about 410,000 distinct CDR3 sequences, and approximately 16% of these were observed just once. About 7% of the sample is taken by the ten largest.

The sequence links TRBV7-6 to TRBJ2-3, with 8 central nucleotides matching TRBD2. The receptor was isolated from a human donor who was either an allogeneic HSCT recipient or a stem cell or donor lymphocyte infusion donor (not recorded which). It is not recorded whose cells these are; they may come from a transplant donor. The source material was blood, either unsorted or a sorted T cell fraction (not recorded which). The DNA sequence reads TGTGCCAGCAGTCAAAATGCGGTAGCGGGACGCCCAGATACGCAGTATTTT. It is translated as CASSQNAVAGRPDTQYF.